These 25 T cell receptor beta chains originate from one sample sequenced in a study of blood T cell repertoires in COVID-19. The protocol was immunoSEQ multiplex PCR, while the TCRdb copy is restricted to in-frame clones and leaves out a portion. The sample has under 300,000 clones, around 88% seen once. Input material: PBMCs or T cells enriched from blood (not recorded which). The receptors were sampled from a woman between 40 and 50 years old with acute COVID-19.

DNA for the CDR3: TGTGCCAGCAGCTTAACCAGGGGGCTGGGTACGCAGTATTTT. Amino acid sequence: CASSLTRGLGTQYF. The chain employs TRBV7-2 and TRBJ2-3; TRBD1 agrees at 8 bases. Germline loops: CDR1 SGHTA, CDR2 FQGNSA. This CDR3 is 14 amino acids long. The V and J ends lost 2 bases and 8 bases, in that order; junction bases with no gene match: 6.

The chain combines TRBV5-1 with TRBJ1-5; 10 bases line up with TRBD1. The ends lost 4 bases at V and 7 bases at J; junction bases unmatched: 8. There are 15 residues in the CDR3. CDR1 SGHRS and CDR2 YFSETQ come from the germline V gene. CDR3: CASSVTGGEGQPQHF. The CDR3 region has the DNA TGCGCCAGCAGCGTGACAGGGGGCGAAGGGCAGCCCCAGCATTTT.

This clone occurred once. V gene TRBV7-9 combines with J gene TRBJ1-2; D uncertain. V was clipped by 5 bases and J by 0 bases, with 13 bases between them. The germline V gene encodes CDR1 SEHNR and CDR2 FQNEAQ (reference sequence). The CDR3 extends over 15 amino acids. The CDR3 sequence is CASSDKMTTNYGYTF. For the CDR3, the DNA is TGTGCCAGCAGCGACAAAATGACAACTAACTATGGCTACACCTTC.

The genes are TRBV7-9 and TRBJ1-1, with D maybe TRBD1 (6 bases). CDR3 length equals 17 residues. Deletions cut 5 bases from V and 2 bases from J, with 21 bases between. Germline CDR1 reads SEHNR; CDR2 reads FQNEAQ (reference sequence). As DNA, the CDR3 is TGTGCCAGCAGCCCCCGCCCTCGGACAGCCCCTAACACTGAAGCTTTCTTT. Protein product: CASSPRPRTAPNTEAFF.

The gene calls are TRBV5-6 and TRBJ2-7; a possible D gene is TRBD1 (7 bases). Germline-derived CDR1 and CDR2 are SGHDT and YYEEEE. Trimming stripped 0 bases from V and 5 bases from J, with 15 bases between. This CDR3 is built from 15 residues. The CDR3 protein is CASSLDQGGGNEQYF. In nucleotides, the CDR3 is TGTGCCAGCAGCTTGGATCAAGGGGGCGGGAACGAGCAGTACTTC.

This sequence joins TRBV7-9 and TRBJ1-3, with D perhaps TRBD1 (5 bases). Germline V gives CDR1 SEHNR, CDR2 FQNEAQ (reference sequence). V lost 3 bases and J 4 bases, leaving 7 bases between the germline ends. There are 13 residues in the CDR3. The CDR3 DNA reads TGTGCCAGCAGCTTTAGGGGCGGAAACACCATATATTTT. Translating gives CASSFRGGNTIYF.

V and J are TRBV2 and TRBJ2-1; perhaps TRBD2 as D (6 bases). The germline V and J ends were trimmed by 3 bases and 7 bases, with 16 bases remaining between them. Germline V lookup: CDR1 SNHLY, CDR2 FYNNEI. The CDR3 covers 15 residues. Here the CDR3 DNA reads TGTGCCAGCAGTGATGGACTACCAAGAGATAATGAGCAGTTCTTC. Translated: CASSDGLPRDNEQFF.

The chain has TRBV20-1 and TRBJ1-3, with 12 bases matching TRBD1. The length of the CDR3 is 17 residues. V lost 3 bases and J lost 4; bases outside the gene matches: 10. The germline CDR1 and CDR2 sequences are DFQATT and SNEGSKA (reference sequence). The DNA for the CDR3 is TGCAGTGCTAGTCCCTGGGACAGGGGGCTCTCAGGAAACACCATATATTTT. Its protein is CSASPWDRGLSGNTIYF.

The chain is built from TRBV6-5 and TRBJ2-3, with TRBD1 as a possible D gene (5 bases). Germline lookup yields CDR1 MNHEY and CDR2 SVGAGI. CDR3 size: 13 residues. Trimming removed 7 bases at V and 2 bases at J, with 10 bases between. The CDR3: CASIRQNTDTQYF. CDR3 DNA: TGTGCCAGCATCAGACAGAACACAGATACGCAGTATTTT.

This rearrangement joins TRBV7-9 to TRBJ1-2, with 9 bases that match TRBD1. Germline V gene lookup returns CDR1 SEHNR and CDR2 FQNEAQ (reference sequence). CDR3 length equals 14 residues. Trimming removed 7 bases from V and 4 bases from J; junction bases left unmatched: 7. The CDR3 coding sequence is TGTGCCAGCACATTGGACAGGGGCCTCTATGGCTACACCTTC. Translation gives CASTLDRGLYGYTF. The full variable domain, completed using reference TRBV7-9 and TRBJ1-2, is DTGVSQNPRHKITKRGQNVTFRCDPISEHNRLYWYRQTLGQGPEFLTYFQNEAQLEKSRLLSDRFSAERPKGSFSTLEIQRTEQGDSAMYLCASTLDRGLYGYTFGSGTRLTVV.

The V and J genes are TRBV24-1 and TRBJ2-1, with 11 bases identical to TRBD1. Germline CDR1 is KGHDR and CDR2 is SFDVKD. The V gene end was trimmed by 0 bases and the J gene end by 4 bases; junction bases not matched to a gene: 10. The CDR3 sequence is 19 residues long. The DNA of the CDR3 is TGTGCCACCAGTGATTTGCCGGGACAGGGGGTCCTCGGTTACAATGAGCAGTTCTTC. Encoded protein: CATSDLPGQGVLGYNEQFF.

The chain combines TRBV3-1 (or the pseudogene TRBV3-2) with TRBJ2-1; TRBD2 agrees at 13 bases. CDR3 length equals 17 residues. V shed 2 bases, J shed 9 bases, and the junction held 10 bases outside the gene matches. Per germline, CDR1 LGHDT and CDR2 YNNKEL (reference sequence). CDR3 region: CASSQQRTSGSLAEQFF. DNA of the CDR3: TGTGCCAGCAGCCAACAGCGGACTAGCGGGAGTTTAGCTGAGCAGTTCTTC.

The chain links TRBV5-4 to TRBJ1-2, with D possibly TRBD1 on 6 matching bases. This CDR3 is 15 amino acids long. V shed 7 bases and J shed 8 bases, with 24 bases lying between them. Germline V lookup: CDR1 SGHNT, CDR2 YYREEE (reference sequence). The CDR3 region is CASRVSTGNKGGYTF. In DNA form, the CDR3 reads TGTGCCAGCCGGGTTTCAACAGGGAATAAAGGAGGCTACACCTTC. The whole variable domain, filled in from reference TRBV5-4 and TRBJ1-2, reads ETGVTQSPTHLIKTRGQQVTLRCSSQSGHNTVSWYQQALGQGPQFIFQYYREEENGRGNFPPRFSGLQFPNYSSELNVNALELDDSALYLCASRVSTGNKGGYTFGSGTRLTVV.

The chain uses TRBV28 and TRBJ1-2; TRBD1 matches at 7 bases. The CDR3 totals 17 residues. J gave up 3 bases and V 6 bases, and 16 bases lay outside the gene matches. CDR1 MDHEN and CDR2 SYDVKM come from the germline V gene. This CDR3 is CASSSNARDSYYYGYTF. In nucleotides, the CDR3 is TGTGCCAGCAGCTCGAACGCCCGGGACAGCTACTACTATGGCTACACCTTC.

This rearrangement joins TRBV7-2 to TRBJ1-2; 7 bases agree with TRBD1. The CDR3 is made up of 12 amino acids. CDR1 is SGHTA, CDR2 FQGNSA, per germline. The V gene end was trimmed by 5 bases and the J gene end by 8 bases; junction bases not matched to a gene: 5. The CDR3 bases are TGTGCCAGCAGCGACCCAGGGGGGGGCTACACCTTC. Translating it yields CASSDPGGGYTF.

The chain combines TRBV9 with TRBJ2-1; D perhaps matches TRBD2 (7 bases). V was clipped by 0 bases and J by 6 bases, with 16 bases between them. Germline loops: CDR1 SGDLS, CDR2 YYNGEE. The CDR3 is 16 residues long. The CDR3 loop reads CASSVVPGGDANEQFF. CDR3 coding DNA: TGTGCCAGCAGCGTAGTACCGGGGGGCGACGCCAATGAGCAGTTCTTC.

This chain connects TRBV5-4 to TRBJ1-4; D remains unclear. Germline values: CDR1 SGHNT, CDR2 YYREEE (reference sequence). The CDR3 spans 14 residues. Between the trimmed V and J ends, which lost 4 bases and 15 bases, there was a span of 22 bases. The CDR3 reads CASSLSPDSVAVFF. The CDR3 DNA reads TGTGCCAGCAGCCTCAGCCCCGACTCGGTAGCGGTGTTTTTT.

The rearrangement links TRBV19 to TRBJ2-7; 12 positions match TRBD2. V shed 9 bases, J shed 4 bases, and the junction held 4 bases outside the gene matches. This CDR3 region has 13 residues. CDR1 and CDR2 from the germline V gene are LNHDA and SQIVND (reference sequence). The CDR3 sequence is CASSTSGGYEQYF. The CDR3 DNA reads TGTGCCAGCTCGACTAGCGGGGGATACGAGCAGTACTTC.

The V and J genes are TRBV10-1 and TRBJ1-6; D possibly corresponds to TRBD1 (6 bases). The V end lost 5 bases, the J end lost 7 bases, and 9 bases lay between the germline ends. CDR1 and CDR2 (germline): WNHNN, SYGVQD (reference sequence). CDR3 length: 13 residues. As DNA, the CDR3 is TGCGCCAGCAGTTACACAGGGAATTCACCCCTCCACTTT. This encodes CASSYTGNSPLHF.

This CDR3 is CASSYRGPDNEQFF. In nucleotides, the CDR3 is TGTGCCAGTAGTTACCGCGGCCCCGACAATGAGCAGTTCTTC. The chain couples TRBV19 to TRBJ2-1, with D uncertain. From germline, CDR1 is LNHDA and CDR2 SQIVND (reference sequence). V shed 5 bases and J shed 5 bases, with 13 bases lying between them. This CDR3 has 14 amino acids.

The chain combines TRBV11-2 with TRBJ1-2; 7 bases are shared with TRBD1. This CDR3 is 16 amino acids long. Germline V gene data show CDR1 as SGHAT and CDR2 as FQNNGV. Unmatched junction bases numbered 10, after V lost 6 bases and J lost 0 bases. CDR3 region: CASRKTGATTNYGYTF. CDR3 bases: TGTGCCAGCAGGAAAACAGGGGCTACAACTAACTATGGCTACACCTTC.

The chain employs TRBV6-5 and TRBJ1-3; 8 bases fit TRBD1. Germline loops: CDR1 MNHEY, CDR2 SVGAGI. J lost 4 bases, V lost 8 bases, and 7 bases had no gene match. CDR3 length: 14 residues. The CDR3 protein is CASLFRGPGNTIYF. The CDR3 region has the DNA TGTGCCAGCCTCTTCAGGGGGCCCGGAAACACCATATATTTT.

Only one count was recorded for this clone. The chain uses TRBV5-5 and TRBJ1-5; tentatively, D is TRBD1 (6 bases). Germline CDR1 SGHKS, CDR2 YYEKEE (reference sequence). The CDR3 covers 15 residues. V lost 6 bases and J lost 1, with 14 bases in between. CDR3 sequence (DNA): TGTGCCAGCACCTCGATACAGGGAAGCAATCAGCCCCAGCATTTT. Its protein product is CASTSIQGSNQPQHF.

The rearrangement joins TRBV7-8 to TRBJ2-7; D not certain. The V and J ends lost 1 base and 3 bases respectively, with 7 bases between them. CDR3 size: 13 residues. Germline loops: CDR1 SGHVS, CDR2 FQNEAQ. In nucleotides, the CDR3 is TGTGCCAGCAGCTTAGGTAGAATCTACGAGCAGTACTTC. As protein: CASSLGRIYEQYF. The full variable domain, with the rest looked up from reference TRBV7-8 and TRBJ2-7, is GAGVSQSPRYKVAKRGQDVALRCDPISGHVSLFWYQQALGQGPEFLTYFQNEAQLDKSGLPSDRFFAERPEGSVSTLKIQRTQQEDSAVYLCASSLGRIYEQYFGPGTRLTVT.

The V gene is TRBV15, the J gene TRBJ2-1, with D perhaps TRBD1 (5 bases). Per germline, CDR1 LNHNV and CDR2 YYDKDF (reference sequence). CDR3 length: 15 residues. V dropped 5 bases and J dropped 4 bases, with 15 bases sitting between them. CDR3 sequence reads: CATSPQRGRYNEQFF. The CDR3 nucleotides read TGTGCCACCAGCCCACAAAGGGGCCGGTACAATGAGCAGTTCTTC.